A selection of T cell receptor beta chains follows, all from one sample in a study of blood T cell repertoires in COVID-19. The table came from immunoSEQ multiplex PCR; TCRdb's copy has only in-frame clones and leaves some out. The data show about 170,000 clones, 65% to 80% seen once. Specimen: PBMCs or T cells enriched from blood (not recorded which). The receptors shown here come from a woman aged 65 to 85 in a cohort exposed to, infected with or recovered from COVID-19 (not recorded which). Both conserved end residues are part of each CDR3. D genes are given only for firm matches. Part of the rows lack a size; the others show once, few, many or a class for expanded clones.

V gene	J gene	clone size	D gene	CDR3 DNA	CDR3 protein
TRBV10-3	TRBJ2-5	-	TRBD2	TGTGCCACCACACTAGCGGGAGAAGAGACCCAGTACTTC	CATTLAGEETQYF
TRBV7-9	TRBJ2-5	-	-	TGTGCCAGCAGCCCCAGCGGCTCAGGGACCCAGTACTTC	CASSPSGSGTQYF
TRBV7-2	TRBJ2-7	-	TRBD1	TGTGCCAGCAGCTTAGCGAGGGACAGGTCCTCCTACGAGCAGTACTTC	CASSLARDRSSYEQYF
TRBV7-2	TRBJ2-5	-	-	TGTGCCAGCAGCCGTAGCGGAGTCCAAGAGACCCAGTACTTC	CASSRSGVQETQYF
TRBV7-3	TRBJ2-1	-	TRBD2	TGTGCCAGCAGCCCAAACCCGGGACTAACAGCCTACAATGAGCAGTTCTTC	CASSPNPGLTAYNEQFF
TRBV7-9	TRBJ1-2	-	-	TGTGCCAGCAGCTTACCTGAAGGAGGGGTTGGCTACACCTTC	CASSLPEGGVGYTF
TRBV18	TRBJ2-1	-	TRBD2	TGTGCCAGCTCACCGCTTAGCGGGAGGGCGGAAAGAGAGCAGTTCTTC	CASSPLSGRAEREQFF
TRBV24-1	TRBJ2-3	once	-	TGTGCCACCAGTGACCAGACTAGGTCTAGCACAGATACGCAGTATTTT	CATSDQTRSSTDTQYF
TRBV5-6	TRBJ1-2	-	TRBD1	TGTGCCAGCAGCTTGGTGGGACAGGGAGATGGCTACACCTTC	CASSLVGQGDGYTF
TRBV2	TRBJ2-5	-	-	TGTGCCAGCAGTGATTCTAGGGGGTACTTGGGGGAGACCCAGTACTTC	CASSDSRGYLGETQYF
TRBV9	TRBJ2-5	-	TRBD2	TGTGCCAGCAGCGTAGGCGGGACTAGCCAAGAGACCCAGTACTTC	CASSVGGTSQETQYF
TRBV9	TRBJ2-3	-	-	TGTGCCAGCAGCGTGCGGTCTAGCACAGATACGCAGTATTTT	CASSVRSSTDTQYF